Below are 23 T cell receptor beta chains sequenced from a single sample in a study of blood T cell repertoires in COVID-19. Sequencing was performed with immunoSEQ multiplex PCR; in TCRdb, only in-frame clones are kept and a portion is missing. This repertoire shows fewer than 350,000 clones, 88% found once; its top ten account for 1.6%. The sample was peripheral blood. The receptor set was obtained from a woman in her 30s with COVID-19, enrolled during active disease.

V usage is TRBV4-2 and J usage is TRBJ2-3, with 10 bases lining up with TRBD2. The germline CDR1 and CDR2 sequences are LGHNA and YNFKEQ. The CDR3 extends over 16 amino acids. V shed 3 bases, J shed 2 bases, and the junction held 5 bases outside the gene matches. Written as DNA, the CDR3 is TGTGCCAGCAGCCAGGATAGCGGGGGGTACACAGATACGCAGTATTTT. This sequence encodes CASSQDSGGYTDTQYF.

This chain links TRBV10-2 with TRBJ1-1; D not certain. The CDR3 has 13 amino acids. Trimming pared 2 bases from V and 2 bases from J, leaving 6 bases between. Germline loops: CDR1 WSHSY, CDR2 SAAADI. The CDR3 DNA sequence: TGCGCCAGCAGTGAGACAGATAACACTGAAGCTTTCTTT. Amino acids: CASSETDNTEAFF.

The chain is built from TRBV19 and TRBJ1-2, with a tentative D call TRBD1 (6 bases). Trimming shortened V by 5 bases and J by 4 bases, and 11 bases separated the two germline ends. CDR3 size: 13 residues. Germline V lookup: CDR1 LNHDA, CDR2 SQIVND (reference sequence). CDR3 sequence (DNA): TGTGCCAGTAGTTGGACAGAAGTCTATGGCTACACCTTC. Translating it yields CASSWTEVYGYTF.

In this sample, this clone turned up once. The chain combines TRBV5-8 with TRBJ1-2; 8 bases fit TRBD1. This CDR3 has 14 residues. Trimming removed 4 bases from V and 1 base from J; junction bases left unmatched: 3. Germline CDR1 and CDR2: SGHTS and YDEGEE. The CDR3 loop reads CASSEDRVNYGYTF. CDR3 nucleotide sequence: TGTGCCAGCAGCGAGGACAGGGTTAACTATGGCTACACCTTC.

The genes are TRBV7-3 and TRBJ2-3; D is unclear. The CDR3 extends over 13 amino acids. Between the trimmed V and J ends, which lost 1 base and 4 bases, there was a span of 6 bases. Germline lookup yields CDR1 SGHTA and CDR2 FQGTGA. Here the CDR3 DNA reads TGTGCCAGCAGCTTAATAGTCTCAGATACGCAGTATTTT. It specifies CASSLIVSDTQYF.

The CDR3: CASSSPGYEQYF. CDR3 nucleotides: TGTGCCAGCAGCTCCCCGGGGTACGAGCAGTACTTC. The V call is TRBV7-9, the J call TRBJ2-7; perhaps TRBD2 as D (5 bases). CDR3 length: 12 amino acids. V shed 4 bases and J shed 4 bases, with 8 bases lying between them. Germline values: CDR1 SEHNR, CDR2 FQNEAQ (reference sequence).

CDR3: CASSRNRGTNPNYGYTF. CDR3 DNA sequence: TGCGCCAGCAGCCGGAACAGGGGAACAAACCCCAACTATGGCTACACCTTC. V is TRBV4-1 and J is TRBJ1-2, with TRBD1 identical over 7 bases. The CDR3 sequence is 17 residues long. V dropped 4 bases and J dropped 2; count of bases not matched to a gene: 13. Germline CDR1 is MGHRA and CDR2 is YSYEKL.

The rearrangement uses TRBV7-9 and TRBJ2-5, with no clear D. The germline CDR1 and CDR2 sequences are SEHNR and FQNEAQ (reference sequence). The CDR3 runs 12 residues. Trimming removed 5 bases at V and 2 bases at J, with 6 bases between. This CDR3 is CASSQEQETQYF. As DNA, the CDR3 is TGTGCCAGCAGCCAGGAACAAGAGACCCAGTACTTC.

This clone was picked up one time. The V call is TRBV6-6, the J call TRBJ1-1; no definite D call. This CDR3 region has 14 residues. Germline V lookup: CDR1 MNHNY, CDR2 SVGAGI (reference sequence). V lost 5 bases and J 3 bases, leaving 13 bases between the germline ends. DNA for the CDR3: TGTGCCAGCAGTCGGCTCCGGGTGGACACTGAAGCTTTCTTT. The encoded protein is CASSRLRVDTEAFF.

The V gene is TRBV11-3, the J gene TRBJ1-6, with 7 bases fitting TRBD1. The CDR3 totals 13 residues. V lost 6 bases to trimming and J lost 8 bases; unmatched junction nucleotides: 4. The germline V gene encodes CDR1 SGHNT and CDR2 YENEEA. CDR3: CASSSDRDSPLHF. DNA of the CDR3: TGTGCCAGCAGTAGCGACAGGGATTCACCCCTCCACTTT.

V gene TRBV4-3 combines with J gene TRBJ2-5; TRBD2 matches at 11 bases. Trimming at V came to 0 bases and at J to 2 bases, leaving 11 bases not matched to a gene. The CDR3 contains 19 residues. Germline V gene data show CDR1 as LGHNA and CDR2 as YSLEER. In DNA form, the CDR3 reads TGCGCCAGCAGCCAAGATCTGGCAAGGACTAGCGGGTTTCAAGAGACCCAGTACTTC. Protein: CASSQDLARTSGFQETQYF.

The chain is built from TRBV21-1 and TRBJ2-7; TRBD2 was called by the table and not checked on the DNA. TRBV21-1 is classified as a pseudogene. This CDR3 has 10 residues. This CDR3 reads CGITGDEQYV. As DNA, the CDR3 is TGTGGAATTACGGGGGACGAGCAGTACGTC.

This sequence joins TRBV7-2 and TRBJ2-7, with a tentative D call TRBD2 (5 bases). Germline V gene data show CDR1 as SGHTA and CDR2 as FQGNSA. Trimming left V 1 base short and J 4 bases short, with 8 bases between. The CDR3 length is 13 residues. The CDR3 DNA sequence: TGTGCCAGCAGCTTAGGAGGGCGGTACGAGCAGTACTTC. It is translated as CASSLGGRYEQYF.

This chain connects TRBV5-4 to TRBJ1-1; a possible D gene is TRBD1 (5 bases). The CDR3 spans 14 residues. V lost 2 bases and J lost 4, with 12 bases in between. Germline V gives CDR1 SGHNT, CDR2 YYREEE (reference sequence). The CDR3 DNA reads as TGTGCCAGCAGCTTTTCAGGTGGGGCCACTGAAGCTTTCTTT. Translated: CASSFSGGATEAFF.

The chain couples TRBV7-2 to TRBJ2-2; 7 bases line up with TRBD1. Germline CDR1 and CDR2: SGHTA and FQGNSA. CDR3 length equals 15 residues. Trimming took 8 bases from V and 4 from J; bases not matched to a gene: 10. The CDR3 region has the DNA TGTGCCAGCCGCGGTACAGGGGTGAGCACCGGGGAGCTGTTTTTT. Translated, it gives CASRGTGVSTGELFF. The full variable domain, rest sourced from reference TRBV7-2 and TRBJ2-2, is GAGVSQSPSNKVTEKGKDVELRCDPISGHTALYWYRQSLGQGLEFLIYFQGNSAPDKSGLPSDRFSAERTGGSVSTLTIQRTQQEDSAVYLCASRGTGVSTGELFFGEGSRLTVL.

V is TRBV9 and J is TRBJ2-7, with 14 bases matching TRBD2. From germline, CDR1 is SGDLS and CDR2 YYNGEE. This CDR3 has 13 residues. Trimming cost V 7 bases and J 7 bases; bases outside gene matches: 4. The CDR3 DNA reads as TGTGCCAGCGGACTAGCGGGGGGTCGGGAGCAGTACTTC. Translating gives CASGLAGGREQYF.

V usage is TRBV4-1 and J usage is TRBJ1-5, with a possible D match to TRBD1 (5 bases). CDR1 and CDR2 from the germline V gene are MGHRA and YSYEKL. This CDR3 is built from 15 residues. V was clipped by 1 base and J by 4 bases, with 11 bases between them. CDR3 sequence: CASSQGGEGNQPQHF. The CDR3 nucleotides are TGCGCCAGCAGCCAAGGGGGGGAGGGTAATCAGCCCCAGCATTTT.

This clone has just one count. The V gene is TRBV18, the J gene TRBJ1-6; D unclear. Germline assignment: CDR1 KGHSH and CDR2 LQKENI. The CDR3 sequence is 15 residues long. Trimming shortened V by 3 bases and J by 1 base, and 7 bases separated the two germline ends. The CDR3 here is CASSPRDSYNSPLHF. CDR3 bases: TGTGCCAGCTCACCCCGGGATTCCTATAATTCACCCCTCCACTTT.

This chain connects TRBV9 to TRBJ2-1, with unresolved D. The CDR3 is 18 amino acids. Between the trimmed V and J ends, which lost 0 bases and 0 bases, there was a span of 16 bases. Germline V gene lookup returns CDR1 SGDLS and CDR2 YYNGEE. CDR3 residues: CASSVEPSPIRSYNEQFF. CDR3 nucleotides: TGTGCCAGCAGCGTAGAGCCTAGTCCCATTCGCTCCTACAATGAGCAGTTCTTC.

The V call is TRBV12-3 or TRBV12-4, the J call TRBJ1-2; the match to TRBD1 covers 7 bases. The CDR3 is 13 residues long. Trimming cost V 2 bases and J 9 bases; bases outside gene matches: 6. The DNA for the CDR3 is TGTGCCAGCAGTTTAAAAGGGACAGCGCGCTACACCTTC. This encodes CASSLKGTARYTF.

This chain joins TRBV6-6 and TRBJ1-1; 7 nucleotides align to TRBD1. The CDR3 totals 18 residues. J lost 0 bases, V lost 5 bases, and 15 bases had no gene match. Germline V gene sequence: CDR1 MNHNY, CDR2 SVGAGI (reference sequence). The CDR3 DNA sequence: TGTGCCAGCAGTCCCGGGACAGCAAAAGGGCTAATGAACACTGAAGCTTTCTTT. This gives the protein CASSPGTAKGLMNTEAFF.

The rearrangement links TRBV28 to TRBJ1-1; D unclear. Trimming pared 8 bases from V and 0 bases from J, leaving 16 bases between. The CDR3 sequence is 15 residues long. Germline-derived CDR1 and CDR2 are MDHEN and SYDVKM. In DNA, the CDR3 is TGTGCCAGCTTCCCTCGGCGGTTGATGAACACTGAAGCTTTCTTT. Its protein is CASFPRRLMNTEAFF.

The V gene is TRBV6-2 or TRBV6-3, the J gene TRBJ2-3; perhaps TRBD2 as D (5 bases). This CDR3 has 14 amino acids. Germline V gene data show CDR1 as MNHEY and CDR2 as SVGEGT. The V end lost 1 base, the J end lost 11 bases, and 16 bases lay between the germline ends. This CDR3 reads CASSYLDRGGRQYF. DNA of the CDR3: TGTGCCAGCAGTTACTTGGACCGGGGTGGGAGGCAGTATTTT.